One sample yielded the 3 T cell receptor beta chains listed below, sequenced in a study of blood T cell repertoires in COVID-19. Assay: immunoSEQ multiplex PCR; the TCRdb copy retains only in-frame clones and omits some. The data show about 150,000 clones, with around 91% seen just once and about an eighth held by the top ten. Sequencing was done on a sample of peripheral blood. Every receptor here comes from a young man with COVID-19, enrolled during active disease.

J is TRBJ1-2 and V is TRBV24-1; D gene uncertain. The CDR3 is 13 amino acids. The germline V gene has CDR1 KGHDR and CDR2 SFDVKD. Trimming stripped 7 bases from V and 1 base from J, with 9 bases between. Here the CDR3 reads CATRASDNYGYTF. The CDR3 DNA is TGTGCCACCAGGGCCAGTGATAACTATGGCTACACCTTC.

The genes are TRBV10-2 and TRBJ2-2; D is ambiguous. The germline gives CDR1 WSHSY, CDR2 SAAADI. There are 15 residues in the CDR3. Trimming stripped 2 bases from V and 5 bases from J, with 12 bases between. DNA of the CDR3: TGCGCCAGCAGTGAGCCGCGCCTTAAGACCGGGGAGCTGTTTTTT. Translating gives CASSEPRLKTGELFF.

The genes are TRBV7-2 and TRBJ1-2; TRBD1 matches at 8 bases. Trimming cost V 2 bases and J 2 bases; bases outside gene matches: 10. The CDR3 totals 17 residues. The germline CDR1 and CDR2 sequences are SGHTA and FQGNSA. CDR3 loop: CASSLNVNRGVNYGYTF. CDR3 DNA: TGTGCCAGCAGCTTAAATGTGAACAGGGGGGTAAACTATGGCTACACCTTC.